These 15 T cell receptor beta chains were all obtained from the same sample, sequenced in a study of T cells after posttransplantation cyclophosphamide (dated by TCRdb to about 2016). Preparation of the library involved the immunoSEQ multiplex PCR assay. This is the immuneACCESS table as TCRdb keeps it, with only in-frame sequences that have V and J called. A part of the clones is gone; compared with another copy, unresolved V genes explain less than half, and the rest is unexplained. The table notes about 25,000 clones here, none of them singletons. The ten largest clonotypes hold roughly 1.5% of the sample. Sequenced sample: PBMCs. The source is a man aged 45-65 years in good health, CMV-negative, and a related stem cell transplant donor.

At least ten counts were recorded for this clone. The V and J genes are TRBV19 and TRBJ1-1; 10 positions match TRBD1. Trimming removed 0 bases from V and 3 bases from J; junction bases left unmatched: 7. CDR3 length: 17 residues. CDR1 LNHDA and CDR2 SQIVND come from the germline V gene (reference sequence). Here the CDR3 DNA reads TGTGCCAGTAGTATAGAAGGACAGGGGGGCGTCGACACTGAAGCTTTCTTT. It encodes CASSIEGQGGVDTEAFF.

This clone was seen repeatedly, ten times or more. V usage is TRBV28 and J usage is TRBJ2-5; 7 bases align to TRBD1. This CDR3 has 13 residues. The V segment lost 6 bases and the J segment 5 bases; nucleotides outside the gene matches: 6. In germline, CDR1 is MDHEN, CDR2 SYDVKM. This CDR3 is CASREGARETQYF. The DNA for the CDR3 is TGTGCCAGCAGAGAGGGGGCGAGGGAGACCCAGTACTTC.

At least ten counts were recorded for this clone. This rearrangement joins TRBV19 to TRBJ2-1, with TRBD1 matching over 8 bases. Germline V gene sequence: CDR1 LNHDA, CDR2 SQIVND (reference sequence). Unmatched junction bases numbered 13, after V lost 4 bases and J lost 2 bases. The CDR3 is 18 amino acids. CDR3 in amino acids: CASSTLVAGGITYNEQFF. The CDR3 region has the DNA TGTGCCAGTAGTACCCTGGTCGCAGGGGGCATAACCTACAATGAGCAGTTCTTC.

This clone was detected ten times or more. This chain links TRBV30 with TRBJ2-1; D perhaps matches TRBD2 (5 bases). The CDR3 spans 14 residues. The germline CDR1 and CDR2 sequences are GTSNPN and SVGIG (reference sequence). V was pared by 1 base and J by 6 bases, with 13 bases between. The CDR3 sequence: CAWSASPLPNEQFF. DNA of the CDR3: TGTGCCTGGAGTGCTAGCCCACTCCCCAATGAGCAGTTCTTC.

This clone was counted at least ten times. CDR3 nucleotides: TGTGCCAGCAGCGTAGGATTTAGACAGCCCCAGCATTTT. Translation gives CASSVGFRQPQHF. The rearrangement uses TRBV9 and TRBJ1-5; unclear D gene. Per germline, CDR1 SGDLS and CDR2 YYNGEE. Trimming removed 0 bases at V and 7 bases at J, with 8 bases between. The CDR3 totals 13 residues.

This clone was counted at least ten times. The chain employs TRBV6-6 and TRBJ1-6, with 7 bases aligning to TRBD1. The CDR3 is 15 residues long. Germline V gene data show CDR1 as MNHNY and CDR2 as SVGAGI (reference sequence). Unmatched junction bases numbered 6, after V lost 5 bases and J lost 5 bases. The CDR3 coding sequence is TGTGCCAGCAGTGGATTGACAGGGAATAATTCACCCCTCCACTTT. Encoded protein: CASSGLTGNNSPLHF.

This clone was recorded at least ten times. The CDR3 sequence: CASSQASGATYEQYF. CDR3 nucleotides: TGTGCCAGCAGCCAAGCTAGCGGGGCCACCTACGAGCAGTACTTC. The V and J genes are TRBV4-2 and TRBJ2-7, with 9 bases matching TRBD2. The CDR3 spans 15 residues. The V and J ends lost 1 base and 2 bases, in that order; junction bases with no gene match: 3. Germline CDR1 is LGHNA and CDR2 is YNFKEQ.

This clone has a count of ten or more. The chain links TRBV5-5 to TRBJ2-3; 8 nucleotides agree with TRBD2. The CDR3 covers 18 residues. V was pared by 0 bases and J by 2 bases, with 11 bases of the junction left unmatched. CDR1 SGHKS and CDR2 YYEKEE come from the germline V gene (reference sequence). In nucleotides, the CDR3 is TGTGCCAGCAGCTTGGGATCGGGAGGGGATGGATACACAGATACGCAGTATTTT. Amino acids: CASSLGSGGDGYTDTQYF.

This clone came up many times. For the CDR3, the DNA is TGTGCCAGCAGCTTAGGACCGACTACGGGCAATGAGCAGTTCTTC. This encodes CASSLGPTTGNEQFF. This chain uses TRBV7-2 with TRBJ2-1, with D perhaps TRBD2 (5 bases). Germline CDR1 and CDR2: SGHTA and FQGNSA. The CDR3 sequence is 15 residues long. Trimming removed 1 base at V and 6 bases at J, with 13 bases between.

This clone has at least ten counts. The chain recombines TRBV6-1 with TRBJ1-5; a weak D match, TRBD1 (6 bases). The CDR3 is 18 residues long. From germline, CDR1 is MNHNS and CDR2 SASEGT. V lost 0 bases to trimming and J lost 4 bases, with 19 bases between them. The chain's CDR3 is CASSEAGAGHKRNQPQHF. The CDR3 DNA follows: TGTGCCAGCAGTGAAGCGGGGGCAGGGCACAAGCGTAATCAGCCCCAGCATTTT.

This clone was counted many times. The V gene is TRBV7-2, the J gene TRBJ2-5; 8 positions agree with TRBD2. CDR3 length: 15 amino acids. Germline V gene lookup returns CDR1 SGHTA and CDR2 FQGNSA. The J segment lost 5 bases and the V segment lost 2 bases, leaving 7 bases of the junction unmatched. The CDR3 protein is CASSLWVSGAETQYF. In DNA, the CDR3 is TGTGCCAGCAGCTTATGGGTTAGCGGGGCGGAGACCCAGTACTTC.

This clone occurred many times. V usage is TRBV7-2 and J usage is TRBJ1-5; a weak D match, TRBD1 (5 bases). CDR1 is SGHTA, CDR2 FQGNSA, per germline. Trimming cost V 5 bases and J 7 bases, with 12 bases left between them. This CDR3 is built from 13 residues. CDR3 residues: CASSLRRGQPQHF. CDR3 DNA sequence: TGTGCCAGCAGCCTAAGGAGGGGCCAGCCCCAGCATTTT. The whole variable domain, remainder taken from reference TRBV7-2 and TRBJ1-5, is GAGVSQSPSNKVTEKGKDVELRCDPISGHTALYWYRQSLGQGLEFLIYFQGNSAPDKSGLPSDRFSAERTGGSVSTLTIQRTQQEDSAVYLCASSLRRGQPQHFGDGTRLSIL.

This clone was observed at least ten times. The chain couples TRBV5-6 to TRBJ2-3, with a possible D match to TRBD1 (6 bases). The ends were cut back, 3 bases at V and 4 bases at J, with 12 bases in the middle. The CDR3 has 14 residues. Germline CDR1 is SGHDT and CDR2 is YYEEEE. In nucleotides, the CDR3 is TGTGCCAGCAGCTCCGGGACAACCTCAGATACGCAGTATTTT. Encoded protein: CASSSGTTSDTQYF.

Many counts were recorded for this clone. This chain connects TRBV7-9 to TRBJ1-1; D is undetermined. The germline V gene has CDR1 SEHNR and CDR2 FQNEAQ (reference sequence). The CDR3 runs to 12 residues. The V gene lost 5 bases and the J gene lost 1 base, with 5 bases spanning the gap. CDR3 residues: CASSRENTEAFF. The CDR3 DNA reads TGTGCCAGCAGCCGGGAGAACACTGAAGCTTTCTTT.

This clone came up many times. The chain carries TRBV7-9 and TRBJ2-4, with no clear D. The germline gives CDR1 SEHNR, CDR2 FQNEAQ (reference sequence). The CDR3 extends over 14 amino acids. V was cut by 5 bases and J by 0 bases, with 8 bases left in between. The CDR3 loop reads CASSLQEAKNIQYF. DNA for the CDR3: TGTGCCAGCAGCCTTCAGGAAGCCAAAAACATTCAGTACTTC.